This entry features one TCR beta chain sequence. Its antigen target is currently unknown. Base-call qualities are not available, and no considerably larger clone is one nucleotide away. The sample comes from a study of Ad26.COV2.S vaccination and SARS-CoV-2 variants (dated by TCRdb to the early 2020s). At the level of the whole study: TCRbeta repertoire sequencing was used to assess the specificity and breadth of SARS-CoV-2-reactive T cell receptors after Ad26.COV2.S vaccination. The TCR-sequenced set comprised roughly 30 samples: some 20 Ad26.COV2.S vaccine recipients, 5 placebo recipients and 8 SARS-CoV-2 convalescent individuals. What the study reported, not specific to this receptor: Substantial breadth of spike-specific CD8+ and CD4+ T cell responses was reported after vaccination. Comparable non-spike TCR breadth was observed between vaccine and placebo recipients, consistent with only spike being contained in the vaccine. Compared with placebo recipients, Ad26.COV2.S recipients showed higher spike-specific TCR breadth (P = 0.0014). It was noted by the authors that total T cell responses may have been underestimated by the TCR breadth and depth analyses.

The immunoSEQ Assay was the method used to sequence TCRbeta CDR3 regions. After extraction, genomic DNA underwent amplification by bias-controlled multiplex PCR, followed by high-throughput sequencing. The original methods were these. To quantify the absolute abundance of every unique TCRbeta CDR3 region, sequences were collapsed and filtered. Usable DNA was measured by amplifying reference genes present in all nucleated cells, and TCRbeta template counts were normalized to that usable DNA to estimate T cell fraction. Repertoire TCRs were annotated as SARS-CoV-2-specific when V gene, CDR3 amino acid sequence and J gene were exactly matched to a known reactive TCR set. MIRA supplied the reference SARS-CoV-2 TCR set, which was filtered for enrichment in COVID-19-positive ImmuneCODE repertoires so that public or cross-reactive TCRs were removed. Based on the MIRA antigens, annotated TCRs were further analysed at the level of specific ORF or position within ORF. Breadth was defined as the number of annotated unique rearrangements divided by the total number of unique productive rearrangements, and depth was defined as the summed frequency of the annotated unique rearrangements. Group comparisons of TCR breadth used two-sided Wilcoxon rank-sum tests. TCRdb limited this immuneACCESS table to in-frame rearrangements with V and J called. A share of clones is missing; checked studies link under half to unresolved V genes, and the rest is unexplained. The V and J calls and clone size were taken over from that table, and D and trimming were inferred from the DNA. In this sample the table shows hundreds of thousands of clones, about 91% of which occur a single time. The biggest ten clones account for about 3.9% of the sample.

The sample's time point label, decoded: individuals recovered from natural SARS-CoV-2 infection. CDR1 and CDR2 were assigned from the germline V gene as LGHNA and YNFKEQ. V loses 0 bases of germline sequence and J loses 0 bases, and the interval between the two ends is 15 bases. CDR3 length: 18 amino acids, cysteine to phenylalanine. Only CDR3 DNA remains: 54 bases, in frame from the first base. This TCR derives from a human donor who had recovered from COVID-19. This specimen was peripheral blood, taken after recovery from COVID-19. In this chain, TRBV4-2 is recombined with TRBJ2-4; no confident D gene assignment can be made. CDR3 loop: CASSQDFPLLSAKNIQYF. The bases read TGTGCCAGCAGCCAAGATTTCCCCCTCCTGTCAGCCAAAAACATTCAGTACTTC.